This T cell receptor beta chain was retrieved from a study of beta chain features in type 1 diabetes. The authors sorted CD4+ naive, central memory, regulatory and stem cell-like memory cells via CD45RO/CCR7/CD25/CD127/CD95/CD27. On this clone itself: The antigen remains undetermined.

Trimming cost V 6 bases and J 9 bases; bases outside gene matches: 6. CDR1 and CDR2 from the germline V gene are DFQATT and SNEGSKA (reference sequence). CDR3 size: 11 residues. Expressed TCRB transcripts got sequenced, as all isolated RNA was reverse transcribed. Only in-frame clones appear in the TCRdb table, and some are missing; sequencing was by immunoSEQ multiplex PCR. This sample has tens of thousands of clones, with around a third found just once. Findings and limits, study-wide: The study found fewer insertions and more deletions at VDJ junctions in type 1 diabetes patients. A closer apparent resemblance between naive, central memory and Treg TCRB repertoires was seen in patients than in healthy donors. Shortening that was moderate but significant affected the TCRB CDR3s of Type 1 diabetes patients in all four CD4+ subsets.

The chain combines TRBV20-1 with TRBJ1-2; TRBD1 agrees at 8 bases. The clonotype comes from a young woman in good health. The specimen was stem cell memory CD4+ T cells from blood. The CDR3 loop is CSAPDRESYTF. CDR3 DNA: TGCAGTGCCCCGGACAGGGAAAGCTACACCTTC.